This is a list of T cell receptor beta chains from one sample in a study of CD8 T cells in Susac syndrome. TCRdb itself ran the immunoSEQ multiplex PCR reads through MiXCR, one entry per CDR3 protein. The table shows about 47,000 distinct CDR3 sequences, with about 91% occurring only once. Material for sequencing was CD8+ T cells from PBMCs. These receptors originate from a human donor in good health. CDR3s include the opening cysteine and the closing phenylalanine or tryptophan. Each record gives: clone size, V gene, J gene, D gene, CDR3 protein, CDR3 DNA. D genes are given only for firm matches. The size of a clone is reported for some rows only, either as once, few or many, or as a class for expanded clones.

clone_size: .
v_call: TRBV4-1
j_call: TRBJ1-3
d_call: .
cdr3_aa: CASSHRLGQPVGGNTIYF
cdr3_nt: TGCGCCAGCAGCCATCGACTAGGACAGCCGGTGGGTGGAAACACCATATATTTT

clone_size: once
v_call: TRBV29-1
j_call: TRBJ2-5
d_call: TRBD1
cdr3_aa: CSVEYQLGQGEQETQYF
cdr3_nt: TGCAGCGTTGAATATCAACTGGGGCAGGGGGAACAAGAGACCCAGTACTTC

clone_size: .
v_call: TRBV12-3/TRBV12-4
j_call: TRBJ2-6
d_call: .
cdr3_aa: CASRPTGSGANVLTF
cdr3_nt: TGTGCCAGCAGACCGACAGGTTCTGGGGCCAACGTCCTGACTTTC

clone_size: .
v_call: TRBV29-1
j_call: TRBJ1-1
d_call: .
cdr3_aa: CSSLGTGLEAFF
cdr3_nt: TGCAGCTCCCTTGGGACGGGCCTTGAAGCTTTCTTT

clone_size: .
v_call: TRBV12-3/TRBV12-4
j_call: TRBJ2-7
d_call: TRBD2
cdr3_aa: CASSLFRSGRTSLYEQYF
cdr3_nt: TGTGCCAGCAGTTTATTTCGGAGCGGGAGGACTAGCCTTTACGAGCAGTACTTC

clone_size: once
v_call: TRBV6-2/TRBV6-3
j_call: TRBJ1-1
d_call: .
cdr3_aa: CASSYWGAEAFF
cdr3_nt: TGTGCCAGCAGTTACTGGGGGGCGGAAGCTTTCTTT

clone_size: .
v_call: TRBV11-2
j_call: TRBJ2-7
d_call: TRBD2
cdr3_aa: CASSLTAGGLYEQYF
cdr3_nt: TGTGCCAGCAGCTTAACGGCGGGAGGCCTCTACGAGCAGTACTTC

clone_size: .
v_call: TRBV6-5
j_call: TRBJ1-1
d_call: .
cdr3_aa: CASSYEGPWGSEAFF
cdr3_nt: TGTGCCAGCAGTTATGAGGGCCCTTGGGGCTCTGAAGCTTTCTTT

clone_size: .
v_call: TRBV4-2
j_call: TRBJ1-1
d_call: .
cdr3_aa: CASSQSTTTNTEAFF
cdr3_nt: TGTGCCAGCAGCCAATCGACAACCACGAACACTGAAGCTTTCTTT

clone_size: .
v_call: TRBV30
j_call: TRBJ2-5
d_call: .
cdr3_aa: CAWIPWATQETQYF
cdr3_nt: TGTGCCTGGATACCATGGGCCACCCAAGAGACCCAGTACTTC

clone_size: .
v_call: TRBV5-5
j_call: TRBJ1-5
d_call: .
cdr3_aa: CASSLGQLNQPQHF
cdr3_nt: TGTGCCAGCAGCTTGGGACAGCTCAATCAGCCCCAGCATTTT

clone_size: .
v_call: TRBV30
j_call: TRBJ2-7
d_call: TRBD1
cdr3_aa: CAWSADREPYEQYF
cdr3_nt: TGTGCCTGGAGTGCGGACAGGGAACCCTACGAGCAGTACTTC

clone_size: .
v_call: TRBV19
j_call: TRBJ2-7
d_call: .
cdr3_aa: CASSSPVLAPYEQYF
cdr3_nt: TGTGCCAGTAGTTCCCCGGTTCTAGCACCTTACGAGCAGTACTTC

clone_size: .
v_call: TRBV7-9
j_call: TRBJ2-7
d_call: TRBD1
cdr3_aa: CASRKTGGLDEQYF
cdr3_nt: TGTGCCAGCCGAAAGACAGGGGGCTTGGACGAGCAGTACTTC

clone_size: .
v_call: TRBV7-9
j_call: TRBJ1-1
d_call: .
cdr3_aa: CASSLDRLGAGTEAFF
cdr3_nt: TGTGCCAGCAGCTTAGACCGGCTGGGGGCGGGCACTGAAGCTTTCTTT

clone_size: once
v_call: TRBV5-6
j_call: TRBJ2-1
d_call: .
cdr3_aa: CASSLGPAGASKVAEAHSYNEQFF
cdr3_nt: TGTGCCAGCAGCTTGGGTCCAGCAGGGGCCTCGAAGGTAGCGGAGGCCCACTCCTACAATGAGCAGTTCTTC

clone_size: .
v_call: TRBV20-1
j_call: TRBJ1-2
d_call: .
cdr3_aa: CSARDPAGARYGYTF
cdr3_nt: TGCAGTGCTAGAGATCCCGCCGGCGCTCGCTATGGCTACACCTTC

clone_size: .
v_call: TRBV23-1
j_call: TRBJ2-2
d_call: .
cdr3_aa: CASSQSNSAKELFF
cdr3_nt: TGCGCCAGCAGTCAATCTAACTCCGCCAAGGAGCTGTTTTTT

clone_size: .
v_call: TRBV27
j_call: TRBJ1-1
d_call: .
cdr3_aa: CASSLRVPKGEAFF
cdr3_nt: TGTGCCAGCAGCCTCCGGGTCCCGAAAGGGGAAGCTTTCTTT

clone_size: .
v_call: TRBV25-1
j_call: TRBJ2-1
d_call: TRBD1
cdr3_aa: CASSELWGQGVGEQFF
cdr3_nt: TGTGCCAGCAGTGAACTCTGGGGACAGGGGGTCGGTGAGCAGTTCTTC

clone_size: .
v_call: TRBV7-9
j_call: TRBJ2-7
d_call: .
cdr3_aa: CASSPGRGRLLEEQYF
cdr3_nt: TGTGCCAGCAGCCCAGGGAGGGGGCGCTTGTTGGAGGAGCAGTACTTC

clone_size: .
v_call: TRBV11-2
j_call: TRBJ2-2
d_call: .
cdr3_aa: CASSLWGPTSPGELFF
cdr3_nt: TGTGCCAGCAGCTTGTGGGGACCCACCTCACCCGGGGAGCTGTTTTTT

clone_size: .
v_call: TRBV29-1
j_call: TRBJ2-3
d_call: TRBD2
cdr3_aa: CSVEGLADSSTDTQYF
cdr3_nt: TGCAGCGTTGAAGGACTAGCGGACTCTAGCACAGATACGCAGTATTTT

clone_size: once
v_call: TRBV27
j_call: TRBJ1-2
d_call: .
cdr3_aa: CASSTGRSFWGYTF
cdr3_nt: TGTGCCAGCAGCACCGGACGAAGCTTTTGGGGCTACACCTTC

clone_size: .
v_call: TRBV5-1
j_call: TRBJ2-7
d_call: .
cdr3_aa: CASRGRVEDYEQYF
cdr3_nt: TGCGCCAGCAGGGGCAGGGTCGAGGACTACGAGCAGTACTTC

clone_size: .
v_call: TRBV6-5
j_call: TRBJ2-1
d_call: TRBD2
cdr3_aa: CASSYPGLAGVGNEQFF
cdr3_nt: TGTGCCAGCAGTTACCCCGGACTAGCCGGGGTTGGGAATGAGCAGTTCTTC

clone_size: .
v_call: TRBV7-9
j_call: TRBJ2-2
d_call: .
cdr3_aa: CASSFLISGELFF
cdr3_nt: TGTGCCAGCAGCTTTTTGATTTCAGGGGAGCTGTTTTTT

clone_size: .
v_call: TRBV4-3
j_call: TRBJ2-5
d_call: .
cdr3_aa: CASSQDLTTQETQYF
cdr3_nt: TGCGCCAGCAGCCAAGATCTGACTACCCAAGAGACCCAGTACTTC

clone_size: .
v_call: TRBV6-2/TRBV6-3
j_call: TRBJ2-7
d_call: TRBD2
cdr3_aa: CASSRTSGVYEQYF
cdr3_nt: TGTGCCAGCAGTCGGACTAGCGGAGTCTACGAGCAGTACTTC

clone_size: .
v_call: TRBV12-5
j_call: TRBJ2-7
d_call: TRBD1
cdr3_aa: CASGLSPGTAAYEQYF
cdr3_nt: TGTGCTAGTGGTTTGTCTCCCGGGACAGCTGCTTACGAGCAGTACTTC

clone_size: .
v_call: TRBV7-9
j_call: TRBJ2-3
d_call: TRBD2
cdr3_aa: CASRNRTREDSTDTQYF
cdr3_nt: TGTGCCAGCAGAAATCGGACTAGAGAGGATAGCACAGATACGCAGTATTTT

clone_size: .
v_call: TRBV11-2
j_call: TRBJ1-1
d_call: .
cdr3_aa: CASSLDLYGGNTEAFF
cdr3_nt: TGTGCCAGCAGCTTAGATCTGTACGGCGGGAACACTGAAGCTTTCTTT

clone_size: .
v_call: TRBV28
j_call: TRBJ2-3
d_call: .
cdr3_aa: CASSSWGRGPTDTQYF
cdr3_nt: TGTGCCAGCAGTTCCTGGGGAAGGGGCCCCACAGATACGCAGTATTTT